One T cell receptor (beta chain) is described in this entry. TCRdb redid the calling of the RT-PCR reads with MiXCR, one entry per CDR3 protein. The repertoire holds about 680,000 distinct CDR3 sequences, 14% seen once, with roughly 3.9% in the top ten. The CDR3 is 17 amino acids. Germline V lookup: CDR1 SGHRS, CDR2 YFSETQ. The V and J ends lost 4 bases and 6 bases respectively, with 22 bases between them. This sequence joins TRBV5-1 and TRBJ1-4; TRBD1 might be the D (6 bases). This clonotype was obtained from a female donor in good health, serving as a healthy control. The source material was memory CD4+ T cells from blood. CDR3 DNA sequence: TGCGCCAGCAGCCCAAGGAATTCGGGGGGCGGTGATGAAAAACTGTTTTTT. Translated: CASSPRNSGGGDEKLFF. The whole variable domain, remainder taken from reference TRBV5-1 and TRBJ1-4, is KAGVTQTPRYLIKTRGQQVTLSCSPISGHRSVSWYQQTPGQGLQFLFEYFSETQRNKGNFPGRFSGRQFSNSRSEMNVSTLELGDSALYLCASSPRNSGGGDEKLFFGSGTQLSVL.